One sample yielded the 19 T cell receptor beta chains listed below, sequenced in a study of blood T cell repertoires in COVID-19. Assay used: immunoSEQ multiplex PCR; TCRdb lists only in-frame clones, some missing. The table shows about 200,000 clones, with around 85% occurring only once. Sequenced sample: PBMCs or T cells enriched from blood (not recorded which). The receptors were sampled from a woman aged 40 to 55 with acute COVID-19.

The chain has TRBV3-1 (or the pseudogene TRBV3-2) and TRBJ1-5; a weak D match, TRBD1 (5 bases). The V end was cut by 4 bases, the J end by 3 bases, with 16 bases between. In germline, CDR1 is LGHDT, CDR2 YNNKEL (reference sequence). The CDR3 is 16 amino acids. CDR3 residues: CASSLGGTTPNQPQHF. Written as DNA, the CDR3 is TGTGCCAGCAGCCTAGGAGGGACCACCCCCAATCAGCCCCAGCATTTT.

V and J are TRBV28 and TRBJ1-4; D may be TRBD1 (5 bases). In germline, CDR1 is MDHEN, CDR2 SYDVKM. V was cut by 4 bases and J by 4 bases, with 13 bases left in between. CDR3 length equals 15 residues. The CDR3 region has the DNA TGTGCCAGCAGTTCTACCGGGACTATTAATGAAAAACTGTTTTTT. Protein: CASSSTGTINEKLFF. The full variable domain, in which reference TRBV28 and TRBJ1-4 provide the parts outside the CDR3, is DVKVTQSSRYLVKRTGEKVFLECVQDMDHENMFWYRQDPGLGLRLIYFSYDVKMKEKGDIPEGYSVSREKKERFSLILESASTNQTSMYLCASSSTGTINEKLFFGSGTQLSVL.

This clone came up a few times. This chain joins TRBV7-9 and TRBJ2-3; TRBD2 agrees at 13 bases. Looked up from germline, CDR1 is SEHNR and CDR2 is FQNEAQ (reference sequence). V lost 5 bases to trimming and J lost 5 bases; unmatched junction nucleotides: 10. The CDR3 is 17 residues long. The CDR3 DNA sequence: TGTGCCAGCAGCCCCGTCGGACTAGCGGGAGTTATAGATACGCAGTATTTT. This codes for CASSPVGLAGVIDTQYF.

V and J are TRBV19 and TRBJ2-1; D is possibly TRBD1 (6 bases). Germline V gene sequence: CDR1 LNHDA, CDR2 SQIVND (reference sequence). The V gene lost 5 bases and the J gene lost 7 bases, with 18 bases spanning the gap. This CDR3 contains 15 residues. CDR3 sequence (DNA): TGTGCCAGTAGTCCCGGGACAATGCCTGGGAATGAGCAGTTCTTC. Protein product: CASSPGTMPGNEQFF.

The chain is built from TRBV5-1 and TRBJ2-7; 7 bases align to TRBD2. The CDR3 spans 17 residues. Germline V gene sequence: CDR1 SGHRS, CDR2 YFSETQ. The V segment lost 3 bases and the J segment 0 bases; nucleotides outside the gene matches: 12. This CDR3 reads CASSWGLGGNPSYEQYF. The CDR3 nucleotides read TGCGCCAGCAGCTGGGGCCTGGGAGGGAATCCCTCCTACGAGCAGTACTTC.

This clone has a single count. DNA of the CDR3: TGTGCCAGCAGCGACCAGCGGGGTGTTGGGTATGCAGATACGCAGTATTTT. It codes for CASSDQRGVGYADTQYF. This chain connects TRBV7-3 to TRBJ2-3; 7 bases map to TRBD2. This CDR3 spans 17 amino acids. V trimming: 5 bases; J trimming: 4 bases; junction bases outside the gene matches: 15. Germline-derived CDR1 and CDR2 are SGHTA and FQGTGA.

J is TRBJ2-2 and V is TRBV13; D is uncertain. From germline, CDR1 is PRHDT and CDR2 FYEKMQ (reference sequence). V lost 5 bases and J lost 4, with 5 bases in between. This CDR3 comprises 12 residues. The CDR3 nucleotides read TGTGCCAGCAGCACCGGCACCGGGGAGCTGTTTTTT. This codes for CASSTGTGELFF.

J is TRBJ1-4 and V is TRBV24-1; D may be TRBD1 (5 bases). The V gene lost 1 base and the J gene lost 8 bases, with 13 bases spanning the gap. CDR1 is KGHDR and CDR2 is SFDVKD in the germline V gene. This CDR3 is 15 amino acids long. The chain's CDR3 is CATSDFSGGKEKLFF. The CDR3 nucleotides read TGTGCCACCAGTGATTTCTCCGGGGGTAAGGAAAAACTGTTTTTT.

This chain connects TRBV5-1 to TRBJ2-5, with 10 bases that match TRBD2. The germline V gene encodes CDR1 SGHRS and CDR2 YFSETQ. The CDR3 extends over 15 amino acids. Trimming removed 0 bases from V and 5 bases from J; junction bases left unmatched: 4. CDR3 nucleotides: TGCGCCAGCAGCTTGGCTAGCGGGAGTCGTGAGACCCAGTACTTC. Its protein is CASSLASGSRETQYF.

The J gene is TRBJ2-1, the V gene TRBV6-5; 10 bases align to TRBD2. Trimming removed 6 bases from V and 3 bases from J; junction bases left unmatched: 5. CDR3 length: 15 amino acids. Germline V gene lookup returns CDR1 MNHEY and CDR2 SVGAGI. CDR3 DNA: TGTGCCAGCAGCGCCGGGACTAGCGTCTACAATGAGCAGTTCTTC. Translated, it gives CASSAGTSVYNEQFF.

CDR3 coding DNA: TGTGCCAGCAGCGCGGGGGACAGCACCTTCACAGATACGCAGTATTTT. Its translation: CASSAGDSTFTDTQYF. The chain is built from TRBV9 and TRBJ2-3; TRBD1 is a possible D gene (7 bases). Trimming removed 3 bases from V and 2 bases from J, with 16 bases in between. Germline V gene data show CDR1 as SGDLS and CDR2 as YYNGEE. This CDR3 is built from 16 residues.

The genes are TRBV4-3 and TRBJ1-1, with 8 nucleotides matching TRBD1. CDR1 is LGHNA and CDR2 is YSLEER in the germline V gene. The trim removed 5 bases at V and 5 bases at J, leaving 10 bases unmatched. The CDR3 spans 15 residues. CDR3 protein: CASSKSRQGTTEAFF. In DNA form, the CDR3 reads TGCGCCAGCAGCAAGTCAAGACAGGGGACGACTGAAGCTTTCTTT.

The chain combines TRBV19 with TRBJ2-1; D may be TRBD2 (5 bases). Trimming pared 3 bases from V and 2 bases from J, leaving 14 bases between. The CDR3 extends over 16 amino acids. Germline V gives CDR1 LNHDA, CDR2 SQIVND (reference sequence). The CDR3 loop reads CASSIGEGLAYNEQFF. The CDR3 DNA follows: TGTGCCAGTAGTATTGGAGAGGGCCTCGCCTACAATGAGCAGTTCTTC.

The gene calls are TRBV10-2 and TRBJ2-1; 8 bases align to TRBD2. V shed 4 bases, J shed 5 bases, and the junction held 7 bases outside the gene matches. Germline V lookup: CDR1 WSHSY, CDR2 SAAADI. The CDR3 loop spans 15 amino acids. Here the CDR3 reads CASSGFRLANNEQFF. The CDR3 DNA is TGCGCCAGCAGTGGATTTCGACTAGCGAACAATGAGCAGTTCTTC.

This chain uses TRBV2 with TRBJ1-1, with 9 bases fitting TRBD1. Germline V gene sequence: CDR1 SNHLY, CDR2 FYNNEI. V shed 4 bases, J shed 10 bases, and the junction held 13 bases outside the gene matches. The CDR3 runs to 15 residues. The CDR3 DNA reads TGTGCCAGCAGTGCTTGGGGACAGGGAAGTGGAGGAGCTTTCTTT. Its protein product is CASSAWGQGSGGAFF.

The chain is built from TRBV28 and TRBJ2-1; TRBD1 might be the D (5 bases). Germline V gene lookup returns CDR1 MDHEN and CDR2 SYDVKM. The V gene lost 2 bases and the J gene lost 8 bases, with 13 bases spanning the gap. The CDR3 is made up of 14 amino acids. CDR3 nucleotide sequence: TGTGCCAGCAGTTTACCCTGGCAGGGCGATGAGCAGTTCTTC. Its translation: CASSLPWQGDEQFF.

The chain employs TRBV15 and TRBJ2-1; TRBD1 agrees at 7 bases. Germline V CDR1 and CDR2: LNHNV, YYDKDF (reference sequence). V lost 2 bases, J lost 4 bases, and 8 bases stayed unmatched. The CDR3 length is 16 residues. The CDR3 sequence: CATSRSKQGIYNEQFF. CDR3 nucleotides: TGTGCCACCAGCAGATCAAAACAGGGGATATACAATGAGCAGTTCTTC.

The V and J genes are TRBV5-5 and TRBJ2-2, with 10 bases that match TRBD2. The CDR3 is 15 residues long. CDR1 is SGHKS, CDR2 YYEKEE, per germline (reference sequence). Trimming took 6 bases from V and 7 from J; bases not matched to a gene: 9. The CDR3 region is CASTLLAGTGGELFF. The DNA of the CDR3 is TGTGCCAGCACCCTACTAGCGGGAACGGGCGGGGAGCTGTTTTTT.

The V call is TRBV3-1 (or the pseudogene TRBV3-2), the J call TRBJ2-7; D perhaps matches TRBD2 (6 bases). Germline lookup yields CDR1 LGHDT and CDR2 YNNKEL (reference sequence). V dropped 2 bases and J dropped 6 bases, with 11 bases sitting between them. The CDR3 spans 13 residues. The CDR3 sequence: CASSQYRGTEQYF. The CDR3 DNA is TGTGCCAGCAGCCAATATCGGGGGACCGAGCAGTACTTC.